The source of this T cell receptor beta chain is a study of T-cell memory formation after mild COVID-19. For the study at large: The two donors had largely donor-specific TCR clusters.

Whole-study findings and limits: Confirmation of SARS-CoV-2 specificity was lacking for second-wave clones peaking day 37. Memory from before infection featured some responding clones, which suggests cross-reactive memory joined.

This clonotype appeared a few times. What it binds is unknown. TCR alpha and TCR beta cDNA libraries with sample barcodes and UMIs came from 5'RACE using constant-segment primers. TCRdb independently ran MiXCR on the 5' RACE reads; one entry per CDR3 protein. There are roughly 240,000 distinct CDR3 sequences in the sample; 15% occur only once, and around 2.2% lies in the top ten. The V end was cut by 5 bases, the J end by 1 base, with 18 bases between. CDR3 size: 17 residues. Germline V gene data show CDR1 as SGHTA and CDR2 as FQGNSA. Input material: PBMCs or a T cell subset sorted from them (not recorded which). The chain uses TRBV7-2 and TRBJ1-5; no firm D call. The TCR sequence derives from an adult woman who had mild COVID-19 (a few samples of this study predate the infection). Cell type and time point are not known. CDR3 sequence: CASSLGGGKSSNQPQHF. In nucleotides, the CDR3 is TGTGCCAGCAGCCTAGGTGGAGGAAAATCAAGCAATCAGCCCCAGCATTTT.